This T cell receptor beta chain was sequenced during a study of T cells in Graves' hyperthyroidism and ophthalmopathy. Study at large: Before any treatment, at initial diagnosis, peripheral blood was collected.

TCR beta CDR3 region amplification was performed from RNA transcripts. HTBI primers were employed in a first-round RT-PCR of the TCR CDR3. TCRdb redid the calling of the multiplex PCR reads with MiXCR, one entry per CDR3 protein. Of approximately 640,000 distinct CDR3 sequences listed, about 16% are singletons. In germline, CDR1 is SGDLS, CDR2 YYNGEE. This CDR3 spans 13 amino acids. The ends were cut back, 1 base at V and 6 bases at J, with 7 bases in the middle. About 10 ml fresh peripheral blood yielded the PBMCs. Sequencing was carried out using blood. The chain couples TRBV9 to TRBJ2-2; D unclear. This TCR derives from a woman in her 30s with Graves' hyperthyroidism. CDR3 protein: CASSVLVAGELFF. The CDR3 bases are TGTGCCAGCAGCGTACTAGTTGCCGGGGAGCTGTTTTTT.